This T cell receptor (beta chain) was profiled in a study of shared clonotypes between healthy human individuals. Study results and limitations: Large depth notwithstanding, sorted-subset sequencing proved incomplete by rarefaction. Non-shared clonotypes showed lower generation probabilities than clonotypes common to all four donors.

A note on this clone: Antigen unknown.

Deep level was the assay's run setting. This table comes from immunoSEQ multiplex PCR, and its TCRdb copy is limited to in-frame clones, with some not included. The table shows under 2,500,000 clones, with approximately 96% occurring only once. The CDR3 has 20 residues. Researchers partitioned CD4+ cells into CD45RA+ naive and CD45RA-negative memory subsets. This rearrangement joins TRBV12-2 to TRBJ2-2; the DNA was not compared with TRBD2, the D call given in the table. TRBV12-2 constitutes a pseudogene. The receptor was derived from a man in his late teens or twenties in good health. Material: naive CD4+ T cells sorted from blood. Subset reported: CD45RA+ positively selected. CDR3 in DNA: TGTGCAAGTCGCTTAGGACTAGCGGGAGCCCCGAACATGTTCCCCGGGGAGCTGTTTTTT. Translated, it gives CASRLGLAGAPNMFPGELFF.